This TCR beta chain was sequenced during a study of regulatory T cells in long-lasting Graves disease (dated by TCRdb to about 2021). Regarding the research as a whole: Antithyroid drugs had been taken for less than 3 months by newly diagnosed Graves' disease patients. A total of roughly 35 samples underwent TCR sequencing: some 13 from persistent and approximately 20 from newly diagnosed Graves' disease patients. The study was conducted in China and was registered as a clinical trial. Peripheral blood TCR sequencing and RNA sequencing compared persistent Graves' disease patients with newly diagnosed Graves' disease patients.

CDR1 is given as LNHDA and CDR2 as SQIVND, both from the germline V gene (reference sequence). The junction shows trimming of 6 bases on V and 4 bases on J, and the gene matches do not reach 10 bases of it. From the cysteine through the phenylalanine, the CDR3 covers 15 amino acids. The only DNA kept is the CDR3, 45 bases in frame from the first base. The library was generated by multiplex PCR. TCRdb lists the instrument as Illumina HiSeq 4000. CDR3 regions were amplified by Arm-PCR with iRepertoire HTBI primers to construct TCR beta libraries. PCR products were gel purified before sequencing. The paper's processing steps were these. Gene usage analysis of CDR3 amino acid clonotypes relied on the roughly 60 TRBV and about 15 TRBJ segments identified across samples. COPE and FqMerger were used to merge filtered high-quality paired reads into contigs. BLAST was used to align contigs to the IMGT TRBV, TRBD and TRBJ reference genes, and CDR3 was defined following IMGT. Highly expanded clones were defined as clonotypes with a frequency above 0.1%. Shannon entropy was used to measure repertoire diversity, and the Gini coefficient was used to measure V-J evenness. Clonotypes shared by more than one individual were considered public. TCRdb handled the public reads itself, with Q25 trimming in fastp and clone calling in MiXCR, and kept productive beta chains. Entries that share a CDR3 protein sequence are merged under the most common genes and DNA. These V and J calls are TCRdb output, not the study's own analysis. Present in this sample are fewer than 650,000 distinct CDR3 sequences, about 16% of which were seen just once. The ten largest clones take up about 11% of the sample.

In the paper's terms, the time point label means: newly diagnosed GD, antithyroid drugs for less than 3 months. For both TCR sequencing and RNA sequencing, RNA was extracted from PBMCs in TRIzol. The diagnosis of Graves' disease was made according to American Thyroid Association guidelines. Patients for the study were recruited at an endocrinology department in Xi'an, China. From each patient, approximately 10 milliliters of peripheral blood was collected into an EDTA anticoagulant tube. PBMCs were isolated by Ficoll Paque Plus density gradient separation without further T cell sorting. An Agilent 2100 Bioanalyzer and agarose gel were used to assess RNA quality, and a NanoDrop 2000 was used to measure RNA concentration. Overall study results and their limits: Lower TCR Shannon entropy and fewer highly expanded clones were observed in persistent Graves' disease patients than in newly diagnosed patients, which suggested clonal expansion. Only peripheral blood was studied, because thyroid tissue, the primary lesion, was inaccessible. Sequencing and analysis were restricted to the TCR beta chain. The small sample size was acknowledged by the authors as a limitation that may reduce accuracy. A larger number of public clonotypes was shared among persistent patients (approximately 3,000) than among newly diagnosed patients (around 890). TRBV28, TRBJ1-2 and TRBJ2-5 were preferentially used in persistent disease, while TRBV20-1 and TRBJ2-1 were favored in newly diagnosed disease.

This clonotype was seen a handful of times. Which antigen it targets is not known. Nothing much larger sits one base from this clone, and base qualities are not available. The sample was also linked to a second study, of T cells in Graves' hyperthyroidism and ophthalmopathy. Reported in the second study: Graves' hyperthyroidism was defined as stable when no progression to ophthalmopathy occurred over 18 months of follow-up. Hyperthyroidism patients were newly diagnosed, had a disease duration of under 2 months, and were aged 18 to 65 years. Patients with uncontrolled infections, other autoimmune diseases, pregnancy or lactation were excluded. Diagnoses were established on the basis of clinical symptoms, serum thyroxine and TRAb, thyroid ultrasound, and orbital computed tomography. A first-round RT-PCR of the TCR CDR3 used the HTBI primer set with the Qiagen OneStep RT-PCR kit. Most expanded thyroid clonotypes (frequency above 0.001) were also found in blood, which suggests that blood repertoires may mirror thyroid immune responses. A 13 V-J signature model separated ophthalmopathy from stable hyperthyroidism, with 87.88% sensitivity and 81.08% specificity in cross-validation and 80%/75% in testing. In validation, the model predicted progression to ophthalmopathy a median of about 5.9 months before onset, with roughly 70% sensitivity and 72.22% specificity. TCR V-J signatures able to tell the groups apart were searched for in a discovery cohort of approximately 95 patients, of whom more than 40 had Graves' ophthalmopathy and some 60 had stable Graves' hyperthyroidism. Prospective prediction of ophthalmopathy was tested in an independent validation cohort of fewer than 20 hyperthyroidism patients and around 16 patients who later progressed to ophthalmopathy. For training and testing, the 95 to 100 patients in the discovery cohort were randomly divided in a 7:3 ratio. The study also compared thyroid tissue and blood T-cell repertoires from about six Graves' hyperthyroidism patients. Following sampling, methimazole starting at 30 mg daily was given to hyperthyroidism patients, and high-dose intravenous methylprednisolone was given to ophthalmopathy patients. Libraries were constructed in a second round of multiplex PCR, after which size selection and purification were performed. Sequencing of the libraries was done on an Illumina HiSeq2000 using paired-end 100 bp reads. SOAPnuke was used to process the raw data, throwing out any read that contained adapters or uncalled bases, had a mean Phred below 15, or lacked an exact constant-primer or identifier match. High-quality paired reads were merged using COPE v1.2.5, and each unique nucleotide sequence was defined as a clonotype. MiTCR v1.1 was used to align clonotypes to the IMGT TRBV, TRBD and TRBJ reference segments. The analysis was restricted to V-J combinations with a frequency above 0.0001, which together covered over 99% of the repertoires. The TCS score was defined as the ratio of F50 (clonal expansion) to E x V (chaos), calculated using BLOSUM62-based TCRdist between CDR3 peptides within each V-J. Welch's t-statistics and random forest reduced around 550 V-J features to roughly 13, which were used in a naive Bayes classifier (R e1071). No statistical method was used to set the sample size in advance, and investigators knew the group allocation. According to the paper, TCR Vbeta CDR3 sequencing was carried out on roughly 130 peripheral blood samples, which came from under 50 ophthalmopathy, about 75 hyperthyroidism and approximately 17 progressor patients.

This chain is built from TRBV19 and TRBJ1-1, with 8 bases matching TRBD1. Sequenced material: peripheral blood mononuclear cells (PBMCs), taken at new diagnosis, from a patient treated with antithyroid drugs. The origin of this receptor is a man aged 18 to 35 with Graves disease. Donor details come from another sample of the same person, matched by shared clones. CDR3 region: CASRPDRVSGTEAFF. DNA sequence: TGTGCCAGTAGGCCGGACAGGGTTTCGGGCACTGAAGCTTTCTTT.